This T cell receptor (beta chain) appears in the sequencing data of a study of regulatory T cells in long-lasting Graves disease. Whole-study findings and limits: Those with persistent Graves' had less TCR diversity than newly diagnosed patients.

Time point defined: persistent/refractory GD, antithyroid drugs over 5 years with positive TRAb. The TCR library used RNA extracted from PBMCs. Both iRepertoire HTBI primers and Arm-PCR of CDR3 regions were used to build the TCR beta libraries. TCRdb used MiXCR to reprocess the multiplex PCR reads, holding one entry per CDR3 protein. Counted here are around 460,000 distinct CDR3 sequences, 20% to 25% occurring once; the ten biggest clones make up roughly 7.1%. V lost 7 bases to trimming and J lost 2 bases; unmatched junction nucleotides: 8. Germline values: CDR1 GTSNPN, CDR2 SVGIG (reference sequence). This CDR3 contains 14 residues. This clonotype was seen more than once but under ten times. The antigen remains unidentified.

J is TRBJ2-7 and V is TRBV30; 10 positions match TRBD1. The source material was peripheral blood mononuclear cells (PBMCs), sampled when the disease was refractory, from a patient treated with antithyroid drugs. This receptor was identified in a female donor with Graves disease. CDR3 sequence reads: CASSTGGATYEQYF. The CDR3 bases are TGTGCCTCTTCGACAGGGGGCGCGACCTACGAGCAGTACTTC.